The next 17 T cell receptor beta chains were all read from a single sample in a study of T-cell reconstitution after alpha-beta-depleted transplantation in children (dated by TCRdb to the mid-2010s). Study-wide conclusions, independent of this receptor: Over subsequent months, a decline in hyperexpanded clone frequencies was noted, and after one year, T-cell counts and TCRbeta diversity were mostly ascribed to newly produced T cells.

What this sample's treatment or condition label stands for: allogeneic hematopoietic cell transplantation with graft depleted of TCRalphabeta T cells and CD19 B cells. The library was generated by PCR. TCRdb names Illumina HiSeq 2500 as the instrument used. To normalize quantification of the TCRbeta repertoire, the TCR libraries were built with molecular barcoding that relied on unique molecular identifiers. TCRdb applied fastp at Q25 and MiXCR to the public reads, then kept only in-frame beta chains. Every CDR3 protein is listed once, alongside the most common genes and DNA of its rows. Recorded for this sample are hundreds of thousands of distinct CDR3 sequences; 6.5% to 9% of them occurred a single time. Of the sample, approximately 8.2% falls within the top ten clones. These receptors are not linked to any known antigen. This specimen was peripheral blood, taken 360 days after TCRalphabeta/CD19-depleted stem cell transplant. The source is a female patient aged 2-9 years who had a stem cell transplant for Fanconi anemia, so the T cells may come from the graft donor.

The chain is built from TRBV7-9 and TRBJ2-5; 7 nucleotides align to TRBD2. CDR3 size: 16 residues. Germline CDR1 is SEHNR and CDR2 is FQNEAQ (reference sequence). The ends lost 4 bases at V and 0 bases at J; junction bases unmatched: 8. The CDR3 DNA sequence: TGTGCCAGCAGCTCCAACTGGGGGGGAAACCAAGAGACCCAGTACTTC. Amino acid sequence: CASSSNWGGNQETQYF.

This clonotype was observed many times. The chain recombines TRBV7-6 with TRBJ1-4; tentative D call: TRBD1 (5 bases). Per the germline V gene, CDR1 is SGHVS and CDR2 is FNYEAQ. Trimming removed 1 base from V and 5 bases from J, with 11 bases in between. CDR3 length: 15 amino acids. CDR3 DNA sequence: TGTGCCAGCAGCTTAGGCCCGGGACGGAATGAAAAACTGTTTTTT. This gives the protein CASSLGPGRNEKLFF.

V usage is TRBV11-2 and J usage is TRBJ1-2; D unclear. CDR1 and CDR2 (germline): SGHAT, FQNNGV. The CDR3 length is 20 residues. V lost 1 base to trimming and J lost 5 bases, with 29 bases between them. For the CDR3, the DNA is TGTGCCAGCAGCTTAGTCTCGTCCGCAGGAACTCCCGCCTTTCTTTATGGCTACACCTTC. Translated, it gives CASSLVSSAGTPAFLYGYTF.

V usage is TRBV18 and J usage is TRBJ1-4; D is undetermined. The V end was cut by 2 bases, the J end by 7 bases, with 11 bases between. CDR3 length: 14 amino acids. The germline V gene has CDR1 KGHSH and CDR2 LQKENI. The CDR3 region has the DNA TGTGCCAGCTCACCATCATCGGGCGGTGAAAAACTGTTTTTT. Protein: CASSPSSGGEKLFF.

This clonotype was detected ten times or more. The V gene is TRBV28, the J gene TRBJ2-5; 8 nucleotides match TRBD2. The J segment lost 4 bases and the V segment lost 3 bases, leaving 4 bases of the junction unmatched. The CDR3 spans 14 residues. Germline V gene data show CDR1 as MDHEN and CDR2 as SYDVKM. Written as DNA, the CDR3 is TGTGCCAGCAGTTTGCCGGGAGGGCCAGAGACCCAGTACTTC. Translation: CASSLPGGPETQYF.

This clonotype was recorded at least ten times. J is TRBJ2-5 and V is TRBV20-1; maybe TRBD2 (5 bases). Trimming removed 6 bases from V and 5 bases from J, with 13 bases in between. The germline gives CDR1 DFQATT, CDR2 SNEGSKA (reference sequence). This CDR3 region has 12 residues. Here the CDR3 reads CSALWESETQYF. CDR3 nucleotide sequence: TGCAGTGCCCTCTGGGAGAGTGAGACCCAGTACTTC.

This clonotype was seen many times. This chain joins TRBV20-1 and TRBJ1-1; tentatively, D is TRBD1 (5 bases). The V gene lost 4 bases and the J gene lost 5 bases, with 14 bases spanning the gap. CDR3 size: 13 residues. Germline V gives CDR1 DFQATT, CDR2 SNEGSKA (reference sequence). DNA for the CDR3: TGCAGTGCTACGGGCAGGGTGCGTACTGAAGCTTTCTTT. Translation: CSATGRVRTEAFF.

This clonotype was seen repeatedly, ten times or more. The genes are TRBV5-1 and TRBJ2-5, with 9 bases identical to TRBD2. CDR1 and CDR2 (germline): SGHRS, YFSETQ. V lost 4 bases to trimming and J lost 1 base; unmatched junction nucleotides: 14. The CDR3 length is 18 residues. The CDR3 sequence is CASSLGLAGSSFQETQYF. For the CDR3, the DNA is TGCGCCAGCAGCCTCGGGCTAGCGGGGTCCAGCTTCCAAGAGACCCAGTACTTC.

This clonotype has ten or more counts. The chain is built from TRBV12-3 or TRBV12-4 and TRBJ2-7, with D uncertain. The CDR3 is made up of 13 amino acids. The V gene lost 4 bases and the J gene lost 3 bases, with 10 bases spanning the gap. The CDR3 reads CASSWERSYEQYF. For the CDR3, the DNA is TGTGCCAGCAGTTGGGAAAGGAGCTACGAGCAGTACTTC.

This clonotype was seen ten or more times. The chain has TRBV20-1 and TRBJ1-6; a weak D match, TRBD1 (5 bases). The CDR3 runs to 13 residues. CDR1 is DFQATT, CDR2 SNEGSKA, per germline (reference sequence). Trimming took 3 bases from V and 7 from J, leaving 10 bases between them. CDR3 protein: CSASVGTNSPLHF. The CDR3 DNA follows: TGCAGTGCTAGCGTAGGGACGAATTCACCCCTCCACTTT.

This chain uses TRBV11-2 with TRBJ2-3; TRBD2 is a possible D gene (6 bases). Trimming stripped 0 bases from V and 6 bases from J, with 19 bases between. Germline CDR1 reads SGHAT; CDR2 reads FQNNGV. The CDR3 spans 17 residues. CDR3 DNA: TGTGCCAGCAGCTTAGATCGCCGGGCTAGTGGGGGGGATACGCAGTATTTT. Protein product: CASSLDRRASGGDTQYF. Combining the CDR3 with reference TRBV11-2 and TRBJ2-3 gives the whole variable domain EAGVAQSPRYKIIEKRQSVAFWCNPISGHATLYWYQQILGQGPKLLIQFQNNGVVDDSQLPKDRFSAERLKGVDSTLKIQPAKLEDSAVYLCASSLDRRASGGDTQYFGPGTRLTVL.

This clonotype came up many times. This sequence joins TRBV7-3 and TRBJ2-1, with a tentative D call TRBD1 (5 bases). The CDR3 is 13 residues long. The ends were cut back, 2 bases at V and 5 bases at J, with 7 bases in the middle. The germline V gene has CDR1 SGHTA and CDR2 FQGTGA. CDR3 bases: TGTGCCAGCAGCTTAGGGGCCAACAATGAGCAGTTCTTC. Translating it yields CASSLGANNEQFF. The full variable domain, completed using reference TRBV7-3 and TRBJ2-1, is GAGVSQTPSNKVTEKGKYVELRCDPISGHTALYWYRQSLGQGPEFLIYFQGTGAADDSGLPNDRFFAVRPEGSVSTLKIQRTERGDSAVYLCASSLGANNEQFFGPGTRLTVL.

The chain combines TRBV7-9 with TRBJ1-1; TRBD1 agrees at 8 bases. Per the germline V gene, CDR1 is SEHNR and CDR2 is FQNEAQ (reference sequence). The V segment lost 5 bases and the J segment 7 bases; nucleotides outside the gene matches: 12. CDR3 length equals 15 residues. CDR3 DNA: TGTGCCAGCAGCCAAGATAATACAGGGGGTGATGAAGCTTTCTTT. It codes for CASSQDNTGGDEAFF.

This clonotype has a count of ten or more. The DNA of the CDR3 is TGTGCCACCAGTGATTCATCGGGAGATACGCAGTATTTT. Encoded protein: CATSDSSGDTQYF. This chain uses TRBV24-1 with TRBJ2-3; D is unresolved. Germline V CDR1 and CDR2: KGHDR, SFDVKD. The V and J ends lost 2 bases and 5 bases respectively, with 7 bases between them. The CDR3 spans 13 residues.

This clonotype was found a few times. The gene calls are TRBV13 and TRBJ1-1, with a weak D call TRBD1 (5 bases). CDR1 is PRHDT and CDR2 is FYEKMQ in the germline V gene (reference sequence). Between the trimmed V and J ends, which lost 8 bases and 5 bases, there was a span of 15 bases. The CDR3 sequence is 13 residues long. Written as DNA, the CDR3 is TGTGCCAGCGAGGGGCAGGGAAGTACTGAAGCTTTCTTT. It encodes CASEGQGSTEAFF.

This clonotype was observed at least ten times. V gene TRBV7-2 combines with J gene TRBJ2-7; weak D call: TRBD2 (6 bases). The CDR3 is 15 residues long. V lost 1 base to trimming and J lost 0 bases, with 10 bases between them. Germline lookup yields CDR1 SGHTA and CDR2 FQGNSA. The CDR3 region has the DNA TGTGCCAGCAGCTTAGACCCGGGGGACTCCTACGAGCAGTACTTC. Translated, it gives CASSLDPGDSYEQYF.

This clonotype was counted ten times or more. This sequence joins TRBV4-3 and TRBJ2-2; D unresolved. The CDR3 has 12 amino acids. V was pared by 4 bases and J by 5 bases, with 5 bases between. CDR1 is LGHNA, CDR2 YSLEER, per germline. The CDR3 DNA follows: TGCGCCAGCAGCCGCTTAACCGGGGAGCTGTTTTTT. This translates into CASSRLTGELFF.